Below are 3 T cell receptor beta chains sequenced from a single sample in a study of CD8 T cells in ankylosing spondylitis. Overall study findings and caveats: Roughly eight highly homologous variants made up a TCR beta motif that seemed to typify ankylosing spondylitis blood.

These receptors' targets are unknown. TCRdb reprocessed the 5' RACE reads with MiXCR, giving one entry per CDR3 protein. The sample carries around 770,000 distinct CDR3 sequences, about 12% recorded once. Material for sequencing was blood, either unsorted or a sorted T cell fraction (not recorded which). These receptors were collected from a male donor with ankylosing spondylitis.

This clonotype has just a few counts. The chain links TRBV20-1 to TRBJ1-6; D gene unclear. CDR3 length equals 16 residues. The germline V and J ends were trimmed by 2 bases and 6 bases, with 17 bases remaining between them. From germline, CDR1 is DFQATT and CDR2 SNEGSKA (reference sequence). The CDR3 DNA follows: TGCAGTGCTAGAAGCTTTGGAGGGAATAGTAATTCACCCCTCCACTTT. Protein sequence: CSARSFGGNSNSPLHF.

This chain's CDR3 is CASSAGTGLYGYTF. The CDR3 DNA reads as TGCGCCAGCAGCGCCGGGACAGGGCTCTATGGCTACACCTTC. This chain uses TRBV5-1 with TRBJ1-2; 9 nucleotides line up with TRBD1. V dropped 4 bases and J dropped 4; count of bases not matched to a gene: 5. This CDR3 is built from 14 residues. CDR1 and CDR2 (germline): SGHRS, YFSETQ.

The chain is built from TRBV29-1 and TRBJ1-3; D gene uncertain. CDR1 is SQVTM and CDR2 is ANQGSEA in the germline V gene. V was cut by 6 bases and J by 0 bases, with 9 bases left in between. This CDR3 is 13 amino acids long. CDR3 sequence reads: CSVAANSGNTIYF. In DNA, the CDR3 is TGCAGCGTCGCTGCTAACTCTGGAAACACCATATATTTT.